The 18 T cell receptor beta chains reported below all come from one sample, sequenced in a study of blood T cell repertoires in COVID-19. Here immunoSEQ multiplex PCR was the method, and the copy in TCRdb shows in-frame clones only, minus some. Seen here are around 100,000 clones, 84% observed once, and the top ten hold around 12%. Sequenced input: peripheral blood. These receptors came from a human donor in a cohort sampled during active COVID-19.

This rearrangement joins TRBV19 to TRBJ2-1; 7 bases fit TRBD1. This CDR3 has 13 residues. The trim removed 5 bases at V and 8 bases at J, leaving 6 bases unmatched. The V gene's germline CDR1 is LNHDA and CDR2 SQIVND (reference sequence). In DNA, the CDR3 is TGTGCCAGTAGTGAACAGGGGAAAGATGAGCAGTTCTTC. Translation: CASSEQGKDEQFF.

This clone was counted a single time. V is TRBV5-4 and J is TRBJ1-2; perhaps TRBD1 as D (5 bases). CDR3 length equals 16 residues. CDR1 is SGHNT, CDR2 YYREEE, per germline (reference sequence). V lost 4 bases and J lost 4, with 20 bases in between. The CDR3 sequence: CASSQRYATERYGYTF. CDR3 DNA: TGTGCCAGCAGCCAGAGGTACGCGACAGAGCGCTATGGCTACACCTTC.

This chain joins TRBV10-3 and TRBJ1-1; 7 bases map to TRBD1. Germline V gene lookup returns CDR1 ENHRY and CDR2 SYGVKD. The CDR3 is 15 amino acids. V gave up 3 bases and J gave up 1 base; unmatched junction bases: 5. The CDR3 spells CAISDRQGANTEAFF. The CDR3 DNA reads as TGTGCCATCAGTGACAGACAGGGAGCGAACACTGAAGCTTTCTTT.

The chain is built from TRBV14 and TRBJ2-7, with TRBD1 matching over 9 bases. Germline values: CDR1 SGHDN, CDR2 FVKESK. This CDR3 region has 19 residues. V lost 6 bases, J lost 4 bases, and 22 bases stayed unmatched. CDR3 coding DNA: TGTGCCAGCAGACATACAGGACCACCTACAGGGGGCCGGGAATACGAGCAGTACTTC. Its protein is CASRHTGPPTGGREYEQYF. Full variable domain (rest looked up from reference TRBV14 and TRBJ2-7): EAGVTQFPSHSVIEKGQTVTLRCDPISGHDNLYWYRRVMGKEIKFLLHFVKESKQDESGMPNNRFLAERTGGTYSTLKVQPAELEDSGVYFCASRHTGPPTGGREYEQYFGPGTRLTVT.

The rearrangement uses TRBV10-2 and TRBJ2-7; tentatively, D is TRBD2 (6 bases). The germline gives CDR1 WSHSY, CDR2 SAAADI. This CDR3 comprises 14 residues. Trimming took 7 bases from V and 6 from J, leaving 19 bases between them. The CDR3 protein is CASTFSGLPSEQYF. The CDR3 coding sequence is TGCGCCAGCACTTTCTCGGGACTTCCCTCCGAGCAGTACTTC.

In this sample, this clone turned up a few times. The genes are TRBV4-1 and TRBJ1-2; 7 nucleotides align to TRBD1. The CDR3 covers 17 residues. J was trimmed by 7 bases and V by 2 bases; bases with no gene match: 16. Germline assignment: CDR1 MGHRA and CDR2 YSYEKL. The chain's CDR3 is CASSQNSPRGRRSGYTF. CDR3 in DNA: TGCGCCAGCAGCCAAAATTCCCCGAGGGGGCGCCGGAGTGGCTACACCTTC.

The chain combines TRBV3-1 (or the pseudogene TRBV3-2) with TRBJ2-5; D is perhaps TRBD1 (6 bases). This CDR3 spans 14 amino acids. Germline V gene sequence: CDR1 LGHDT, CDR2 YNNKEL (reference sequence). Trimming left V 2 bases short and J 8 bases short, with 15 bases between. For the CDR3, the DNA is TGTGCCAGCAGCCAAAGGACAGTGGAGGATACCCAGTACTTC. It is translated as CASSQRTVEDTQYF.

The gene calls are TRBV2 and TRBJ1-1; TRBD1 aligns across 7 bases. The J segment lost 1 base and the V segment lost 6 bases, leaving 5 bases of the junction unmatched. CDR3 length equals 14 residues. Germline-derived CDR1 and CDR2 are SNHLY and FYNNEI. The CDR3 reads CASRQQGRNTEAFF. The CDR3 DNA follows: TGTGCCAGCAGACAACAGGGGCGGAACACTGAAGCTTTCTTT. Looking up the rest from reference TRBV2 and TRBJ1-1 gives the full variable domain: EPEVTQTPSHQVTQMGQEVILRCVPISNHLYFYWYRQILGQKVEFLVSFYNNEISEKSEIFDDQFSVERPDGSNFTLKIRSTKLEDSAMYFCASRQQGRNTEAFFGQGTRLTVV.

This chain uses TRBV4-3 with TRBJ1-2; D not resolved. Per the germline V gene, CDR1 is LGHNA and CDR2 is YSLEER. The CDR3 consists of 12 residues. The V and J ends lost 3 bases and 8 bases respectively, with 10 bases between them. The CDR3 DNA follows: TGCGCCAGCAGCCAGGACTGGGAAGGCTACACCTTC. Its protein product is CASSQDWEGYTF.

V and J are TRBV11-2 and TRBJ1-4, with D possibly matching TRBD1 (6 bases). V lost 5 bases and J lost 8, with 15 bases in between. Looked up from germline, CDR1 is SGHAT and CDR2 is FQNNGV. CDR3 length: 14 residues. The CDR3 loop is CASSRQAPTEKLFF. CDR3 in DNA: TGTGCCAGCAGCCGACAGGCGCCTACCGAAAAACTGTTTTTT.

This chain joins TRBV14 and TRBJ2-4; 7 bases are a match to TRBD1. Trimming at V came to 3 bases and at J to 6 bases, leaving 2 bases not matched to a gene. Per the germline V gene, CDR1 is SGHDN and CDR2 is FVKESK. CDR3 size: 13 residues. CDR3 residues: CASSQGQRNIQYF. As DNA, the CDR3 is TGTGCCAGCAGCCAGGGACAGAGAAACATTCAGTACTTC.

The chain is built from TRBV7-9 and TRBJ2-3; 7 nucleotides match TRBD1. CDR1 and CDR2 from the germline V gene are SEHNR and FQNEAQ (reference sequence). This CDR3 spans 14 amino acids. V lost 5 bases, J lost 4 bases, and 6 bases stayed unmatched. Written as DNA, the CDR3 is TGTGCCAGCAGCCAAGCAGGGGGTGCAGATACGCAGTATTTT. As protein: CASSQAGGADTQYF.

The chain joins TRBV6-5 to TRBJ1-1, with D maybe TRBD1 (5 bases). V lost 0 bases to trimming and J lost 3 bases, with 11 bases between them. CDR1 is MNHEY and CDR2 is SVGAGI in the germline V gene. This CDR3 region has 15 residues. The CDR3 here is CASSYSGPGYTEAFF. CDR3 bases: TGTGCCAGCAGTTACTCGGGTCCAGGGTACACTGAAGCTTTCTTT.

The chain has TRBV6-5 and TRBJ1-1; D gene unclear. Germline V gene sequence: CDR1 MNHEY, CDR2 SVGAGI. Trimming removed 3 bases from V and 4 bases from J, with 9 bases in between. This CDR3 spans 13 amino acids. CDR3 region: CASSYGEVTEAFF. In nucleotides, the CDR3 is TGTGCCAGCAGTTATGGTGAGGTCACTGAAGCTTTCTTT.

CDR3 nucleotide sequence: TGTGCCATCAGTGACTTAAGACAGGCCTCTGGAAACACCATATATTTT. Encoded protein: CAISDLRQASGNTIYF. The chain employs TRBV10-3 and TRBJ1-3; D may be TRBD1 (6 bases). Trimming took 3 bases from V and 0 from J, leaving 12 bases between them. The CDR3 has 16 amino acids. Germline values: CDR1 ENHRY, CDR2 SYGVKD.

The rearrangement links TRBV9 to TRBJ2-2, with TRBD2 matching over 9 bases. This CDR3 contains 16 residues. With V trimmed by 4 bases and J by 5 bases, 9 bases remained unmatched. The germline gives CDR1 SGDLS, CDR2 YYNGEE. The CDR3: CASSPAGGWETGELFF. The DNA of the CDR3 is TGTGCCAGCAGCCCTGCGGGGGGGTGGGAAACCGGGGAGCTGTTTTTT. Drawing the rest from reference TRBV9 and TRBJ2-2, the complete variable domain is DSGVTQTPKHLITATGQRVTLRCSPRSGDLSVYWYQQSLDQGLQFLIQYYNGEERAKGNILERFSAQQFPDLHSELNLSSLELGDSALYFCASSPAGGWETGELFFGEGSRLTVL.

The chain couples TRBV6-2 or TRBV6-3 to TRBJ1-6, with D unclear. Between the trimmed V and J ends, which lost 0 bases and 12 bases, there was a span of 6 bases. The CDR3 runs to 12 residues. The V gene's germline CDR1 is MNHEY and CDR2 SVGEGT. This CDR3 is CASSYSGRPLHF. The DNA for the CDR3 is TGTGCCAGCAGTTACTCTGGCAGACCCCTCCACTTT.

A single count supports this clone. The V gene is TRBV5-1, the J gene TRBJ1-1, with 9 bases fitting TRBD1. Germline V lookup: CDR1 SGHRS, CDR2 YFSETQ. This CDR3 contains 13 residues. Trimming removed 6 bases from V and 4 bases from J; junction bases left unmatched: 4. This chain's CDR3 is CASTDRGGTEAFF. The CDR3 coding sequence is TGCGCCAGCACGGACAGGGGAGGCACTGAAGCTTTCTTT. The whole variable domain, filled in from reference TRBV5-1 and TRBJ1-1, reads KAGVTQTPRYLIKTRGQQVTLSCSPISGHRSVSWYQQTPGQGLQFLFEYFSETQRNKGNFPGRFSGRQFSNSRSEMNVSTLELGDSALYLCASTDRGGTEAFFGQGTRLTVV.